The entry below gives a single T cell receptor (beta chain) sequence along with its context. Its antigen is unknown. The sample belongs to a study of persistence of HIV-infected CD4 T cells. The libraries were made with immunoSEQ version 4 in survey mode. Clones were sequenced by immunoSEQ multiplex PCR, and TCRdb holds only the in-frame ones, with some missing. Of about 5,300 clones listed, 60% to 80% are singletons. Findings and caveats of the study: Antigen-responding cells were enriched for degenerate expanded CDR3beta sequences.

The stimulus was lysate of CMV-infected fibroblasts, 10 ug/mL. Sorting selected CD4+ T cells upregulating both CD40 ligand and CD69. The receptor comes from an adult man with HIV who was CMV-seropositive. Material: CD4+ T cells sorted from PBMCs after approximately 20-hour stimulation, obtained from a patient who received antiretroviral therapy.

CDR3 DNA sequence: TGTGCCAGCAGCCTAGAGGGGACAGGCAATCAGCCCCAGCATTTT. Translated, it gives CASSLEGTGNQPQHF. J is TRBJ1-5 and V is TRBV7-2; 7 positions match TRBD1. The length of the CDR3 is 15 residues. Looked up from germline, CDR1 is SGHTA and CDR2 is FQGNSA. V trimming: 5 bases; J trimming: 2 bases; junction bases outside the gene matches: 6.